This passage covers 31 T cell receptor beta chains from one sample sequenced in a study of blood T cell repertoires in COVID-19. Libraries were prepared by immunoSEQ multiplex PCR; TCRdb keeps only in-frame clonotypes and omits some of them. The data hold about 74,000 clones, with around 90% observed a single time. The sample consisted of peripheral blood. The source of these receptors is a woman older than 75 with acute or convalescent COVID-19.

The chain recombines TRBV7-2 with TRBJ2-3; 7 bases fit TRBD2. Germline CDR1 is SGHTA and CDR2 is FQGNSA. With 10 bases clipped from V and 7 bases from J, the junction kept 14 bases outside the gene matches. This CDR3 is built from 14 residues. As DNA, the CDR3 is TGTGCCACTTCGACTAGCCCGACACAACATACGCAGTATTTT. This sequence encodes CATSTSPTQHTQYF.

The chain uses TRBV18 and TRBJ2-6; D unclear. Looked up from germline, CDR1 is KGHSH and CDR2 is LQKENI. The CDR3 is 16 amino acids. Trimming took off 3 bases at V and 2 bases at J, with 11 bases between the two ends. Here the CDR3 reads CASSPFSVAGANVLTF. CDR3 in DNA: TGTGCCAGCTCACCGTTTTCGGTTGCTGGGGCCAACGTCCTGACTTTC.

The V call is TRBV12-3 or TRBV12-4, the J call TRBJ1-2; TRBD1 is a possible D gene (5 bases). Between the trimmed V and J ends, which lost 2 bases and 8 bases, there was a span of 12 bases. The length of the CDR3 is 13 residues. CDR3 residues: CASSLLGGGGYTF. CDR3 nucleotide sequence: TGTGCCAGCAGTTTACTCGGGGGAGGCGGCTACACCTTC.

This clone was counted a few times. This chain links TRBV2 with TRBJ2-1; possibly TRBD1 for D (6 bases). CDR1 and CDR2 (germline): SNHLY, FYNNEI. Trimming cost V 11 bases and J 0 bases, with 14 bases left between them. This CDR3 spans 14 amino acids. The CDR3 DNA reads TGTGCCGGCCACAGGGAGAGCTCCTACAATGAGCAGTTCTTC. The encoded protein is CAGHRESSYNEQFF.

The V call is TRBV11-2, the J call TRBJ1-3; the D gene is possibly TRBD1 (5 bases). The V gene lost 7 bases and the J gene lost 4 bases, with 14 bases spanning the gap. CDR1 is SGHAT and CDR2 is FQNNGV in the germline V gene. This CDR3 comprises 14 residues. CDR3 residues: CASNEAGGGNTIYF. As DNA, the CDR3 is TGTGCCAGCAACGAAGCCGGGGGAGGAAACACCATATATTTT.

The chain links TRBV7-9 to TRBJ2-7, with D hard to call. V was shortened by 5 bases and J by 3 bases, with 14 bases between the two germline ends. The CDR3 covers 14 residues. The V gene's germline CDR1 is SEHNR and CDR2 FQNEAQ (reference sequence). The CDR3 sequence is CASSPPEAVYEQYF. The CDR3 bases are TGTGCCAGCAGCCCACCCGAAGCCGTCTACGAGCAGTACTTC.

There are a few counts of this clone. The chain combines TRBV9 with TRBJ2-2; D perhaps matches TRBD1 (6 bases). Trimming left V 0 bases short and J 4 bases short, with 10 bases between. This CDR3 is built from 15 residues. CDR1 SGDLS and CDR2 YYNGEE come from the germline V gene. CDR3 sequence (DNA): TGTGCCAGCAGCGTAGAAGGGGGTAGCACCGGGGAGCTGTTTTTT. As protein: CASSVEGGSTGELFF. The variable domain in full, completed from reference TRBV9 and TRBJ2-2, reads DSGVTQTPKHLITATGQRVTLRCSPRSGDLSVYWYQQSLDQGLQFLIQYYNGEERAKGNILERFSAQQFPDLHSELNLSSLELGDSALYFCASSVEGGSTGELFFGEGSRLTVL.

This clone showed up just a few times. CDR3 in amino acids: CASSLPGQGRTGELFF. The CDR3, as DNA: TGTGCCAGCAGCCTCCCGGGACAGGGTCGGACCGGGGAGCTGTTTTTT. V and J are TRBV7-8 and TRBJ2-2; 9 nucleotides line up with TRBD1. V shed 5 bases, J shed 5 bases, and the junction held 9 bases outside the gene matches. Germline CDR1 is SGHVS and CDR2 is FQNEAQ. The CDR3 sequence is 16 residues long.

In its sample, this clone was seen once. The chain has TRBV7-8 and TRBJ2-6, with 8 bases aligning to TRBD1. Germline V gives CDR1 SGHVS, CDR2 FQNEAQ. Trimming took 4 bases from V and 2 from J; bases not matched to a gene: 1. The CDR3 has 15 amino acids. This chain's CDR3 is CASSSGGAGANVLTF. CDR3 coding DNA: TGTGCCAGCAGCTCAGGGGGCGCTGGGGCCAACGTCCTGACTTTC.

This chain's CDR3 is CASIAGTGGSGNQPQHF. The DNA for the CDR3 is TGTGCCAGTATCGCCGGGACAGGGGGATCTGGCAATCAGCCCCAGCATTTT. The chain combines TRBV19 with TRBJ1-5; TRBD1 agrees at 11 bases. Germline CDR1 and CDR2: LNHDA and SQIVND (reference sequence). The length of the CDR3 is 17 residues. V lost 7 bases to trimming and J lost 2 bases; unmatched junction nucleotides: 10.

J is TRBJ1-1 and V is TRBV5-1, with D maybe TRBD1 (6 bases). V lost 4 bases to trimming and J lost 2 bases, with 12 bases between them. The germline CDR1 and CDR2 sequences are SGHRS and YFSETQ. This CDR3 region has 14 residues. The CDR3 loop reads CASSPRTVNTEAFF. The CDR3 nucleotides read TGCGCCAGCAGCCCGAGGACAGTCAACACTGAAGCTTTCTTT.

The chain has TRBV15 and TRBJ2-3; 14 positions agree with TRBD2. CDR1 and CDR2 (germline): LNHNV, YYDKDF (reference sequence). The CDR3 consists of 20 residues. J was trimmed by 1 base and V by 1 base; bases with no gene match: 10. In DNA, the CDR3 is TGTGCCACCAGCAGAGCACCGGGACTAGCGGGAGACATGGGCACAGATACGCAGTATTTT. Translation gives CATSRAPGLAGDMGTDTQYF.

The chain recombines TRBV6-1 with TRBJ1-6; 11 bases align to TRBD1. CDR3 length: 16 residues. Per germline, CDR1 MNHNS and CDR2 SASEGT. With 4 bases clipped from V and 9 bases from J, the junction kept 8 bases outside the gene matches. CDR3: CASSVGQGASGSPLHF. The DNA of the CDR3 is TGTGCCAGCAGTGTAGGACAGGGGGCGTCCGGTTCACCCCTCCACTTT.

The rearrangement joins TRBV18 to TRBJ2-2; tentative D call: TRBD1 (5 bases). V was shortened by 1 base and J by 3 bases, with 12 bases between the two germline ends. The CDR3 contains 16 residues. Germline V gene lookup returns CDR1 KGHSH and CDR2 LQKENI. Here the CDR3 reads CASSPRTPSDTGELFF. CDR3 bases: TGTGCCAGCTCACCACGGACACCATCGGACACCGGGGAGCTGTTTTTT.

This chain joins TRBV30 and TRBJ2-7, with a possible D match to TRBD2 (6 bases). Germline CDR1 is GTSNPN and CDR2 is SVGIG (reference sequence). V gave up 7 bases and J gave up 0 bases, with 16 bases separating them. The CDR3 has 14 residues. DNA for the CDR3: TGTGCCTTGGCCCCCGGGACTGCCTCCTACGAGCAGTACTTC. Encoded protein: CALAPGTASYEQYF.

DNA for the CDR3: TGTGCCAGCAGCCTTGGGACAGCCAATCAGCCCCAGCATTTT. Protein sequence: CASSLGTANQPQHF. The chain employs TRBV5-6 and TRBJ1-5; TRBD1 aligns across 7 bases. V trimming: 4 bases; J trimming: 3 bases; junction bases outside the gene matches: 4. The CDR3 contains 14 residues. CDR1 is SGHDT and CDR2 is YYEEEE in the germline V gene.

This chain joins TRBV11-2 and TRBJ1-1; no reliable D call. Trimming shortened V by 2 bases and J by 0 bases, and 7 bases separated the two germline ends. Germline V gives CDR1 SGHAT, CDR2 FQNNGV. The CDR3 covers 14 residues. In DNA, the CDR3 is TGTGCCAGCAGCTTACCGGTAGTGAACACTGAAGCTTTCTTT. Translated: CASSLPVVNTEAFF.

The chain couples TRBV5-6 to TRBJ2-7, with 13 bases lining up with TRBD2. Unmatched junction bases numbered 2, after V lost 2 bases and J lost 0 bases. The CDR3 contains 16 residues. Germline assignment: CDR1 SGHDT and CDR2 YYEEEE. The DNA for the CDR3 is TGTGCCAGCAGCTTAGGACTAGCGGGAGTCTCCTACGAGCAGTACTTC. Translating gives CASSLGLAGVSYEQYF.

With respect to this clone: Other nucleotide sequences in the sample specify the same CDR3. The CDR3 here is CASRDSSYNEQFF. In nucleotides, the CDR3 is TGCGCCAGTCGGGACTCCTCCTACAATGAGCAGTTCTTC. The chain uses TRBV10-2 and TRBJ2-1; possible D gene TRBD2, 6 bases. CDR1 WSHSY and CDR2 SAAADI come from the germline V gene. The CDR3 consists of 13 residues. The V end lost 9 bases, the J end lost 0 bases, and 9 bases lay between the germline ends.

The chain couples TRBV11-2 to TRBJ2-3, with 7 nucleotides matching TRBD2. CDR1 is SGHAT, CDR2 FQNNGV, per germline. This CDR3 is 16 amino acids long. V shed 0 bases, J shed 4 bases, and the junction held 7 bases outside the gene matches. CDR3 in DNA: TGTGCCAGCAGCTTAGACTGGGCTAGCGGCGCAGATACGCAGTATTTT. It is translated as CASSLDWASGADTQYF.

The V gene is TRBV9, the J gene TRBJ1-1, with D maybe TRBD1 (5 bases). CDR1 is SGDLS and CDR2 is YYNGEE in the germline V gene. This CDR3 comprises 17 residues. V shed 3 bases and J shed 4 bases, with 22 bases lying between them. The CDR3 DNA is TGTGCCAGCAGCGGTTACCTGGGGGGGTACGGTGGCACTGAAGCTTTCTTT. Protein product: CASSGYLGGYGGTEAFF.

This chain connects TRBV19 to TRBJ2-2, with TRBD1 identical over 11 bases. The CDR3 loop spans 15 amino acids. V lost 8 bases to trimming and J lost 6 bases; unmatched junction nucleotides: 8. The germline V gene has CDR1 LNHDA and CDR2 SQIVND (reference sequence). The CDR3 DNA reads TGTGCCAGTCTCAGGACAGGGGGCGCGTCCGGGGAGCTGTTTTTT. Translating gives CASLRTGGASGELFF. Looking up the rest from reference TRBV19 and TRBJ2-2 gives the full variable domain: DGGITQSPKYLFRKEGQNVTLSCEQNLNHDAMYWYRQDPGQGLRLIYYSQIVNDFQKGDIAEGYSVSREKKESFPLTVTSAQKNPTAFYLCASLRTGGASGELFFGEGSRLTVL.

V usage is TRBV6-2 or TRBV6-3 and J usage is TRBJ1-4; 9 bases match TRBD1. The CDR3 has 15 residues. The germline gives CDR1 MNHEY, CDR2 SVGEGT. V lost 6 bases to trimming and J lost 8 bases; unmatched junction nucleotides: 10. This CDR3 is CASSRRGTGNEKLFF. The CDR3 bases are TGTGCCAGCAGCCGTCGCGGGACAGGGAACGAAAAACTGTTTTTT.

This rearrangement joins TRBV7-9 to TRBJ1-2; 7 positions agree with TRBD1. The length of the CDR3 is 12 residues. Looked up from germline, CDR1 is SEHNR and CDR2 is FQNEAQ (reference sequence). J gave up 5 bases and V 5 bases, and 2 bases lay outside the gene matches. In nucleotides, the CDR3 is TGTGCCAGCAGCCTGGGACAGTATGGCTACACCTTC. This translates into CASSLGQYGYTF.

V and J are TRBV28 and TRBJ1-2; TRBD1 is a possible D gene (5 bases). The V gene lost 1 base and the J gene lost 10 bases, with 13 bases spanning the gap. This CDR3 region has 13 residues. Looked up from germline, CDR1 is MDHEN and CDR2 is SYDVKM. For the CDR3, the DNA is TGTGCCAGCAGTTTATTAAGTCAGGGTGACTACACCTTC. Amino acid sequence: CASSLLSQGDYTF.

This clone has just a few counts. The chain links TRBV19 to TRBJ2-7, with TRBD2 matching over 7 bases. This CDR3 spans 14 amino acids. The germline gives CDR1 LNHDA, CDR2 SQIVND (reference sequence). V was pared by 6 bases and J by 2 bases, with 7 bases of the junction left unmatched. CDR3 in amino acids: CASSPQAGAYEQYF. The CDR3 bases are TGTGCCAGTAGCCCCCAGGCGGGGGCCTACGAGCAGTACTTC.

The chain couples TRBV14 to TRBJ1-2, with a possible D match to TRBD1 (6 bases). Trimming left V 1 base short and J 7 bases short, with 10 bases between. The V gene's germline CDR1 is SGHDN and CDR2 FVKESK. The CDR3 is 13 residues long. CDR3 protein: CASSQAGVTGYTF. The CDR3 nucleotides are TGTGCCAGCAGCCAAGCAGGGGTTACTGGCTACACCTTC.

The J gene is TRBJ1-6, the V gene TRBV19; D possibly corresponds to TRBD1 (6 bases). V lost 5 bases and J 8 bases, leaving 13 bases between the germline ends. Germline assignment: CDR1 LNHDA and CDR2 SQIVND (reference sequence). The CDR3 spans 14 residues. This chain's CDR3 is CASSPEGGDSPLHF. CDR3 coding DNA: TGTGCCAGTAGTCCTGAAGGGGGAGATTCACCCCTCCACTTT.

This chain uses TRBV19 with TRBJ2-2; possibly TRBD2 for D (6 bases). The CDR3 has 14 residues. Germline V lookup: CDR1 LNHDA, CDR2 SQIVND (reference sequence). V lost 6 bases and J lost 3, with 11 bases in between. The CDR3 spells CASRDGGYTGELFF. In DNA form, the CDR3 reads TGTGCCAGTAGGGACGGGGGTTACACCGGGGAGCTGTTTTTT. The variable domain in full, with the rest retrieved from reference TRBV19 and TRBJ2-2, is DGGITQSPKYLFRKEGQNVTLSCEQNLNHDAMYWYRQDPGQGLRLIYYSQIVNDFQKGDIAEGYSVSREKKESFPLTVTSAQKNPTAFYLCASRDGGYTGELFFGEGSRLTVL.

This sequence joins TRBV3-1 (or the pseudogene TRBV3-2) and TRBJ1-3; the match to TRBD1 covers 8 bases. Germline V CDR1 and CDR2: LGHDT, YNNKEL (reference sequence). The V segment lost 5 bases and the J segment 0 bases; nucleotides outside the gene matches: 6. CDR3 length: 16 amino acids. CDR3 sequence: CASSSRTGISGNTIYF. Here the CDR3 DNA reads TGTGCCAGCAGCTCCCGGACAGGGATCTCTGGAAACACCATATATTTT.

This sequence joins TRBV30 and TRBJ1-1; 9 positions agree with TRBD1. Unmatched junction bases numbered 3, after V lost 0 bases and J lost 1 base. CDR3 length: 15 amino acids. The germline CDR1 and CDR2 sequences are GTSNPN and SVGIG (reference sequence). The CDR3 DNA reads as TGTGCCTGGAGTGTTGGGACAGGGCGGAACACTGAAGCTTTCTTT. Its protein product is CAWSVGTGRNTEAFF.